This T cell receptor (beta chain) appears in the sequencing data of a study of siplizumab effects on memory and regulatory T cells. Study-level points and caveats: In siplizumab conditions, mappable alloreactive CD4+ clones averaged roughly 64% Treg-derived, against around 30% in controls.

Around 10^5 TCR templates underwent assay in every sample. Clones were sequenced by immunoSEQ multiplex PCR, and TCRdb holds only the in-frame ones, with some missing. This sample yields more than 95,000 clones, of which over 90% are seen a single time; about 0.62% belongs to the top ten. CDR1 and CDR2 from the germline V gene are LGHNA and YSLEER. The CDR3 runs to 15 residues. Trimming pared 4 bases from V and 5 bases from J, leaving 18 bases between. This clone appeared once. The antigen remains unidentified. The material sequenced was Tregs sorted from blood. This receptor was obtained from a human donor in good health. The rearrangement joins TRBV4-3 to TRBJ2-7; D unresolved. The CDR3 spells CASSPRQGFTHEQYF. The CDR3 region has the DNA TGCGCCAGCAGCCCCCGGCAAGGGTTCACTCACGAGCAGTACTTC.